These 25 T cell receptor beta chains were all obtained from the same sample, sequenced in a study of graft-versus-host responses after intestinal transplantation. The protocol was immunoSEQ multiplex PCR, while the TCRdb copy is restricted to in-frame clones and leaves out a portion. The sample lists tens of thousands of clones; roughly 83% were seen once. Their specific antigens are unknown. Sample: unstimulated CD8+ T cells sorted from spleen or lymph node cells, taken before intestinal transplant. These receptors all stem from a human donor who received an intestinal transplant.

The rearrangement uses TRBV28 and TRBJ1-5; D is uncertain. The CDR3 extends over 17 amino acids. Germline V gene sequence: CDR1 MDHEN, CDR2 SYDVKM. Trimming removed 0 bases from V and 0 bases from J, with 12 bases in between. CDR3 coding DNA: TGTGCCAGCAGTTTATGGGAGGAGCAGGATAGCAATCAGCCCCAGCATTTT. Its protein product is CASSLWEEQDSNQPQHF. The entire variable domain, with the rest obtained from reference TRBV28 and TRBJ1-5, is as follows: DVKVTQSSRYLVKRTGEKVFLECVQDMDHENMFWYRQDPGLGLRLIYFSYDVKMKEKGDIPEGYSVSREKKERFSLILESASTNQTSMYLCASSLWEEQDSNQPQHFGDGTRLSIL.

This sequence joins TRBV27 and TRBJ2-2, with no clear D. This CDR3 has 13 amino acids. Germline CDR1 MNHEY, CDR2 SMNVEV (reference sequence). Trimming stripped 1 base from V and 4 bases from J, with 4 bases between. The CDR3 DNA reads TGTGCCAGCAGTTTATTCGGCACCGGGGAGCTGTTTTTT. It yields the protein CASSLFGTGELFF.

The V gene is TRBV4-1, the J gene TRBJ2-1; 11 bases are shared with TRBD1. This CDR3 is built from 15 residues. Germline-derived CDR1 and CDR2 are MGHRA and YSYEKL. The V gene end was trimmed by 0 bases and the J gene end by 7 bases; junction bases not matched to a gene: 2. In nucleotides, the CDR3 is TGCGCCAGCAGCCAAGAGGGGACAGGGGGAAATGAGCAGTTCTTC. It specifies CASSQEGTGGNEQFF.

The rearrangement links TRBV7-9 to TRBJ2-2; 9 bases agree with TRBD1. J was trimmed by 0 bases and V by 5 bases; bases with no gene match: 7. CDR3 size: 17 residues. Germline CDR1 reads SEHNR; CDR2 reads FQNEAQ (reference sequence). CDR3 in amino acids: CASSPSWTGANTGELFF. CDR3 bases: TGTGCCAGCAGCCCTTCTTGGACAGGGGCGAACACCGGGGAGCTGTTTTTT.

This clone was seen more than once but under ten times. This CDR3 reads CASSSDRSSLNYGYTF. The CDR3 DNA reads TGTGCCAGCAGCTCCGACAGGAGTTCCTTAAACTATGGCTACACCTTC. The chain joins TRBV7-9 to TRBJ1-2; a possible D gene is TRBD1 (6 bases). V was pared by 4 bases and J by 2 bases, with 17 bases between. Germline assignment: CDR1 SEHNR and CDR2 FQNEAQ (reference sequence). CDR3 length: 16 amino acids.

There are a few counts of this clone. The chain's CDR3 is CASSCPGTGPGLHHSPLHF. The CDR3 region has the DNA TGTGCCAGCAGCTGTCCGGGGACAGGGCCCGGTTTGCATCACTCACCCCTCCACTTT. The chain recombines TRBV27 with TRBJ1-6; 9 nucleotides line up with TRBD1. There are 19 residues in the CDR3. The V gene's germline CDR1 is MNHEY and CDR2 SMNVEV (reference sequence). V was clipped by 6 bases and J by 10 bases; unmatched bases: 22.

The chain couples TRBV4-1 to TRBJ2-7, with D unresolved. Germline loops: CDR1 MGHRA, CDR2 YSYEKL. The CDR3 is 16 residues long. Trimming removed 1 base from V and 3 bases from J, with 16 bases in between. The CDR3 protein is CASSQASDLLLYEQYF. CDR3 nucleotide sequence: TGCGCCAGCAGCCAAGCGTCCGACTTGCTTCTCTACGAGCAGTACTTC.

V gene TRBV27 combines with J gene TRBJ2-3; TRBD2 aligns across 13 bases. This CDR3 is 17 amino acids long. CDR1 is MNHEY, CDR2 SMNVEV, per germline (reference sequence). V shed 2 bases and J 1 base; nucleotides not matched to a gene: 3. The CDR3 bases are TGTGCCAGCAGTTTAACTAGCGGGGGGGCCGGCACAGATACGCAGTATTTT. Protein sequence: CASSLTSGGAGTDTQYF.

The chain joins TRBV11-2 to TRBJ2-7, with TRBD1 identical over 7 bases. The germline V gene encodes CDR1 SGHAT and CDR2 FQNNGV. The CDR3 consists of 14 residues. With 6 bases clipped from V and 1 base from J, the junction kept 6 bases outside the gene matches. The CDR3 nucleotides are TGTGCCAGCAGAACTACAGGGGCGTCCTACGAGCAGTACTTC. Its protein product is CASRTTGASYEQYF.

The rearrangement links TRBV27 to TRBJ2-7, with 7 bases matching TRBD1. CDR1 is MNHEY, CDR2 SMNVEV, per germline (reference sequence). V lost 3 bases and J lost 1; bases outside the gene matches: 6. This CDR3 has 15 residues. CDR3 DNA: TGTGCCAGCAGTTTTGCTCCGACAGGGTCCTACGAGCAGTACTTC. Translation gives CASSFAPTGSYEQYF.

In its sample, this clone is medium-sized. The chain employs TRBV6-1 and TRBJ2-7, with 8 bases identical to TRBD1. This CDR3 is built from 16 residues. Germline loops: CDR1 MNHNS, CDR2 SASEGT. Unmatched junction bases numbered 8, after V lost 4 bases and J lost 0 bases. For the CDR3, the DNA is TGTGCCAGCAGTGGCTGGGACAGGAAAATCTCCTACGAGCAGTACTTC. It codes for CASSGWDRKISYEQYF.

The gene calls are TRBV6-1 and TRBJ2-1, with D maybe TRBD2 (6 bases). V lost 11 bases and J lost 10, with 12 bases in between. The CDR3 is made up of 10 amino acids. Germline V lookup: CDR1 MNHNS, CDR2 SASEGT. The CDR3, as DNA: TGTGCCGGAGGGCTTCTGGAGCAGTTCTTC. It translates to CAGGLLEQFF.

The chain combines TRBV28 with TRBJ2-1; the D gene is possibly TRBD1 (5 bases). This CDR3 comprises 18 residues. V lost 2 bases and J lost 8, with 25 bases in between. Looked up from germline, CDR1 is MDHEN and CDR2 is SYDVKM. The CDR3 protein is CASSLGLVRGLGFDEQFF. DNA for the CDR3: TGTGCCAGCAGTTTAGGCCTGGTTAGGGGCCTGGGTTTCGATGAGCAGTTCTTC. The complete variable domain, with remaining parts taken from reference TRBV28 and TRBJ2-1, reads DVKVTQSSRYLVKRTGEKVFLECVQDMDHENMFWYRQDPGLGLRLIYFSYDVKMKEKGDIPEGYSVSREKKERFSLILESASTNQTSMYLCASSLGLVRGLGFDEQFFGPGTRLTVL.

The J gene is TRBJ2-1, the V gene TRBV4-1, with 10 bases fitting TRBD2. The V segment lost 8 bases and the J segment 8 bases; nucleotides outside the gene matches: 6. CDR1 and CDR2 from the germline V gene are MGHRA and YSYEKL. This CDR3 spans 13 amino acids. This chain's CDR3 is CASAASGGDEQFF. CDR3 bases: TGCGCCAGCGCGGCTAGCGGGGGTGATGAGCAGTTCTTC.

The CDR3 bases are TGTGCCAGCAGCGCCTACCCCGAGCAGTACTTC. As protein: CASSAYPEQYF. The V call is TRBV28, the J call TRBJ2-7; D unresolved. Trimming took 6 bases from V and 6 from J, leaving 9 bases between them. This CDR3 is 11 amino acids long. The germline CDR1 and CDR2 sequences are MDHEN and SYDVKM.

The rearrangement joins TRBV27 to TRBJ2-3; D not certain. Germline V gives CDR1 MNHEY, CDR2 SMNVEV (reference sequence). Trimming removed 1 base from V and 0 bases from J, with 5 bases in between. The CDR3 sequence is 14 residues long. CDR3 bases: TGTGCCAGCAGTTTATTCGGGAGCACAGATACGCAGTATTTT. It translates to CASSLFGSTDTQYF.

The genes are TRBV28 and TRBJ2-5, with 7 bases identical to TRBD2. With 4 bases clipped from V and 4 bases from J, the junction kept 6 bases outside the gene matches. Germline V lookup: CDR1 MDHEN, CDR2 SYDVKM. The CDR3 totals 14 residues. The CDR3 is CASSSPPGGETQYF. In nucleotides, the CDR3 is TGTGCCAGCAGTTCCCCCCCGGGGGGAGAGACCCAGTACTTC. Using reference TRBV28 and TRBJ2-5 for the parts outside the CDR3, the full variable domain is DVKVTQSSRYLVKRTGEKVFLECVQDMDHENMFWYRQDPGLGLRLIYFSYDVKMKEKGDIPEGYSVSREKKERFSLILESASTNQTSMYLCASSSPPGGETQYFGPGTRLLVL.

CDR3 protein: CASSLWDRSSGNTIYF. The CDR3 bases are TGTGCCAGCAGCTTATGGGACAGGAGCTCTGGAAACACCATATATTTT. The chain uses TRBV11-2 and TRBJ1-3; 8 nucleotides match TRBD1. The CDR3 runs to 16 residues. Germline V gene sequence: CDR1 SGHAT, CDR2 FQNNGV. Trimming took 2 bases from V and 0 from J; bases not matched to a gene: 3.

This clone was counted a few times. This sequence joins TRBV6-4 and TRBJ2-1, with 13 bases matching TRBD2. In germline, CDR1 is MRHNA, CDR2 SNTAGT. This CDR3 spans 15 amino acids. The V segment lost 2 bases and the J segment 7 bases; nucleotides outside the gene matches: 2. The CDR3 bases are TGTGCCAGCAGTGACCGGACTAGCGGGGGTAATGAGCAGTTCTTC. It encodes CASSDRTSGGNEQFF.

The chain uses TRBV27 and TRBJ1-6; D ambiguous. Germline lookup yields CDR1 MNHEY and CDR2 SMNVEV (reference sequence). The CDR3 has 14 amino acids. V dropped 5 bases and J dropped 5 bases, with 10 bases sitting between them. CDR3 coding DNA: TGTGCCAGCAGTATTTCCAGGAATAATTCACCCCTCCACTTT. Translation gives CASSISRNNSPLHF.

In its sample, this clone was seen once. The V call is TRBV18, the J call TRBJ2-3; no clear D. Germline loops: CDR1 KGHSH, CDR2 LQKENI. Trimming removed 0 bases from V and 4 bases from J, with 5 bases in between. The CDR3 length is 13 residues. CDR3: CASSPPGADTQYF. For the CDR3, the DNA is TGTGCCAGCTCACCACCGGGCGCAGATACGCAGTATTTT.

The chain employs TRBV11-2 and TRBJ1-2, with 7 nucleotides matching TRBD1. V lost 5 bases, J lost 5 bases, and 5 bases stayed unmatched. CDR3 length: 13 residues. CDR1 is SGHAT, CDR2 FQNNGV, per germline. The CDR3 coding sequence is TGTGCCAGCAGCCGACAGGGCGGATATGGCTACACCTTC. Protein sequence: CASSRQGGYGYTF.

This clone was recorded once. The chain employs TRBV2 and TRBJ2-7; 7 nucleotides align to TRBD2. The length of the CDR3 is 14 residues. CDR1 is SNHLY, CDR2 FYNNEI, per germline. With 7 bases clipped from V and 2 bases from J, the junction kept 8 bases outside the gene matches. The CDR3 protein is CASTRSGAAYEQYF. The CDR3 region has the DNA TGTGCCAGCACCCGAAGCGGGGCCGCCTACGAGCAGTACTTC.

The rearrangement links TRBV27 to TRBJ2-7; 7 nucleotides align to TRBD1. CDR3 length: 15 amino acids. After removal of 5 bases from V and 4 bases from J, the junction contained 11 bases not matched to a gene. Germline V gene sequence: CDR1 MNHEY, CDR2 SMNVEV (reference sequence). CDR3 in DNA: TGTGCCAGCAGTCCAGGACAGGTTGGAACTTACGAGCAGTACTTC. It is translated as CASSPGQVGTYEQYF.

About this clone itself: Germline is not matched at one junction end, which may reflect a read error. The same CDR3 can be traced to other DNA sequences in this sample. The chain joins TRBV2 to TRBJ1-4; D might be TRBD1 (6 bases). Germline V gene data show CDR1 as SNHLY and CDR2 as FYNNEI. The CDR3 sequence is 16 residues long. This CDR3 is CASLDSMGLSNEKLFF. In nucleotides, the CDR3 is TGTGCCAGTCTGGACAGTATGGGACTATCTAATGAAAAGCTGTTTTTT.